This TCR beta chain was obtained from a study of CD8 T cells in ankylosing spondylitis. V lost 7 bases and J lost 2, with 12 bases in between. The CDR3 is 14 amino acids. Each TCR beta library was made by quantitative 5'-RACE that incorporated molecular barcodes. From the 5' RACE reads, TCRdb called clonotypes with MiXCR, one entry per CDR3 protein. The sample yields approximately 400,000 distinct CDR3 sequences, roughly 15% seen once. This clonotype showed up just a few times. What it recognizes is unknown. The study, taken as a whole, reports: A motif in TCR beta, a set of 8 or 9 highly homologous variants, appeared characteristic of ankylosing spondylitis blood. Reactive arthritis synovial fluid and blood were previously reported to contain some motif variants. Matched ankylosing spondylitis synovial fluid reportedly contained a significantly enriched population of disease-linked clones. Those disease-linked clones were CD8+; they were also relatively rare in peripheral blood.

The specimen sequenced was blood, either unsorted or a sorted T cell fraction (not recorded which). The TCR comes from a male donor with ankylosing spondylitis. The chain joins TRBV12-3 or TRBV12-4 to TRBJ1-5; D not resolved. The CDR3 DNA sequence: TGTGCCAGCACCATGAATGTGGGCAATCAGCCCCAGCATTTT. Its protein is CASTMNVGNQPQHF.